This T cell receptor (beta chain) was documented in a study of regulatory T cells in long-lasting Graves disease. This clonotype has a handful of counts. What it recognizes is unknown. With iRepertoire HTBI primers and Arm-PCR of CDR3 regions, TCR beta libraries were built. As handled by the study authors: Identified segments across samples numbered roughly 60 TRBV and around 13 TRBJ. MiXCR, applied by TCRdb to the multiplex PCR reads, yields one record per CDR3 protein. These V and J calls derive from TCRdb rather than the authors' analysis. The sample contains over 450,000 distinct CDR3 sequences, more than 10% of which appear only once. Study outcomes and limitations: Persistent Graves' disease cases displayed lower TCR diversity than newly diagnosed ones. Rather than thyroid tissue, only peripheral blood underwent study.

Specified time point: newly diagnosed GD, antithyroid drugs for less than 3 months. TCR sequences were obtained from RNA taken from PBMCs. The CDR3 consists of 11 residues. CDR1 MGHRA and CDR2 YSYEKL come from the germline V gene. The V end lost 0 bases, the J end lost 10 bases, and 3 bases lay between the germline ends. These same records also appear under a second study, on T cells in Graves' hyperthyroidism and ophthalmopathy. From that second work: With a duration under 2 months, the hyperthyroidism was newly diagnosed in patients aged 18 to 65.

The chain has TRBV4-1 and TRBJ1-4; D is unclear. This specimen consisted of peripheral blood mononuclear cells (PBMCs), obtained at new diagnosis, from a patient treated with antithyroid drugs. This clonotype originated in a woman aged 30 to 39 with Graves disease. CDR3 protein: CASSQERKLFF. Written as DNA, the CDR3 is TGCGCCAGCAGCCAAGAGCGAAAACTGTTTTTT.